Following are 9 T cell receptor beta chains from one sample sequenced in a study of cytomegalovirus exposure and HLA in healthy donors. The PCR ran on 60 Vbeta and 13 Jbeta primers. TCRdb keeps only in-frame clones here, not all; method: immunoSEQ multiplex PCR. This sample carries more than 100,000 clones, just over 65% of them seen once, and the ten largest clones take 1.5% to 1.7%. The sequenced sample consisted of PBMCs. The receptors come from a man between 18 and 35 years old in good health and CMV-seronegative.

The chain links TRBV6-5 to TRBJ1-4, with D uncertain. V was cut by 0 bases and J by 4 bases, with 12 bases left in between. The CDR3 loop spans 16 amino acids. Germline V gene data show CDR1 as MNHEY and CDR2 as SVGAGI. Here the CDR3 DNA reads TGTGCCAGCAGTTACTCGTTAAACGCGGGTAATGAAAAACTGTTTTTT. It yields the protein CASSYSLNAGNEKLFF.

This clone has a single count. V is TRBV7-6 and J is TRBJ2-5; D uncertain. This CDR3 region has 16 residues. V was cut by 1 base and J by 6 bases, with 18 bases left in between. Germline-derived CDR1 and CDR2 are SGHVS and FNYEAQ. CDR3 amino acids: CASSLGVTVSMQTQYF. The CDR3 DNA follows: TGTGCCAGCAGCTTAGGAGTTACGGTTTCTATGCAGACCCAGTACTTC.

V and J are TRBV9 and TRBJ2-1, with TRBD2 matching 8 bases. The CDR3 spans 16 residues. J lost 2 bases, V lost 4 bases, and 8 bases had no gene match. Germline V lookup: CDR1 SGDLS, CDR2 YYNGEE. The CDR3, as DNA: TGTGCCAGCAGCCACAGCGGGGGAGAGGCCTACAATGAGCAGTTCTTC. Its translation is CASSHSGGEAYNEQFF.

This clone was counted a few times. The CDR3 spells CSADARGAGGQETQYF. DNA for the CDR3: TGCAGCGCCGACGCCAGGGGCGCGGGTGGCCAAGAGACCCAGTACTTC. V gene TRBV29-1 combines with J gene TRBJ2-5; D may be TRBD1 (6 bases). Germline V gene lookup returns CDR1 SQVTM and CDR2 ANQGSEA. This CDR3 is built from 16 residues. Trimming took off 7 bases at V and 1 base at J, with 22 bases between the two ends.

CDR3 loop: CASSVEARGEKLFF. The CDR3 DNA reads TGTGCCAGCAGCGTAGAGGCTAGGGGTGAAAAACTGTTTTTT. The chain couples TRBV9 to TRBJ1-4; perhaps TRBD1 as D (5 bases). CDR3 length: 14 residues. The germline gives CDR1 SGDLS, CDR2 YYNGEE. V was clipped by 0 bases and J by 7 bases, with 10 bases between them.

This clone was picked up one time. The chain is built from TRBV10-3 and TRBJ2-7; 7 nucleotides line up with TRBD1. In germline, CDR1 is ENHRY, CDR2 SYGVKD. This CDR3 has 14 residues. V shed 4 bases and J 4 bases; nucleotides not matched to a gene: 7. The chain's CDR3 is CAISGVGQEYEQYF. Written as DNA, the CDR3 is TGTGCCATCAGTGGGGTAGGACAGGAATACGAGCAGTACTTC.

The chain recombines TRBV19 with TRBJ2-3; 7 positions match TRBD1. V trimming: 7 bases; J trimming: 5 bases; junction bases outside the gene matches: 9. The CDR3 loop spans 14 amino acids. CDR1 and CDR2 from the germline V gene are LNHDA and SQIVND (reference sequence). CDR3 residues: CASNQQGKGDTQYF. CDR3 in DNA: TGTGCCAGTAATCAACAGGGGAAGGGAGATACGCAGTATTTT.

The chain couples TRBV10-2 to TRBJ1-6; weak D call: TRBD1 (5 bases). CDR1 and CDR2 from the germline V gene are WSHSY and SAAADI. This CDR3 contains 14 residues. The V and J ends lost 5 bases and 6 bases respectively, with 11 bases between them. This CDR3 reads CASSRGGLNSPLHF. Here the CDR3 DNA reads TGCGCCAGCAGTCGCGGGGGTCTTAATTCACCCCTCCACTTT.

The chain uses TRBV9 and TRBJ1-1; D is unclear. Per germline, CDR1 SGDLS and CDR2 YYNGEE. Trimming pared 4 bases from V and 2 bases from J, leaving 15 bases between. The CDR3 sequence is 15 residues long. The CDR3 spells CASSPWYGGNTEAFF. CDR3 in DNA: TGTGCCAGCAGCCCCTGGTATGGCGGCAACACTGAAGCTTTCTTT.